This is a list of T cell receptor beta chains from one sample in a study of cytomegalovirus exposure and HLA in healthy donors. This table comes from immunoSEQ multiplex PCR, and its TCRdb copy is limited to in-frame clones, with some not included. Found here are roughly 120,000 clones, about 75% of them singletons; the top ten hold about 32%. Input material: PBMCs. The origin of the receptors is a man aged 55 to 70 in good health and CMV-seropositive. The CDR3 runs from the conserved cysteine through the conserved F or W. The order of the fields is CDR3 protein, CDR3 DNA, V gene, J gene, D gene, clone size. A D gene is named only where the DNA matches it firmly. The size entry is marked missing in some rows and otherwise reads once, few, many or a size class.

CDR3 protein: CASSQIKFANTGELFF; CDR3 DNA: TGTGCCAGCAGTCAGATTAAGTTCGCGAACACCGGGGAGCTGTTTTTT; V gene: TRBV27; J gene: TRBJ2-2; D gene: .; clone size: .
CDR3 protein: CASSLGTSGRLLNTQYF; CDR3 DNA: TGCGCCAGCAGCCTAGGGACTAGCGGGAGGCTTCTAAATACGCAGTATTTT; V gene: TRBV5-1; J gene: TRBJ2-3; D gene: TRBD2; clone size: .
CDR3 protein: CATKWEAGGGEGECEHGYTF; CDR3 DNA: TGCGCCACCAAATGGGAAGCAGGGGGCGGAGAGGGAGAATGCGAACATGGCTACACCTTC; V gene: TRBV10-1; J gene: TRBJ1-2; D gene: TRBD1; clone size: .
CDR3 protein: CAWRERLAGGTDTQYF; CDR3 DNA: TGTGCCTGGAGGGAGAGACTAGCGGGGGGCACAGATACGCAGTATTTT; V gene: TRBV30; J gene: TRBJ2-3; D gene: TRBD2; clone size: .
CDR3 protein: CASSPRTEAFF; CDR3 DNA: TGTGCCAGCAGTCCCAGGACTGAAGCTTTCTTT; V gene: TRBV7-2; J gene: TRBJ1-1; D gene: .; clone size: .
CDR3 protein: CASSPGQGPAGGYTF; CDR3 DNA: TGTGCCAGTAGTCCTGGACAGGGTCCCGCAGGAGGCTACACCTTC; V gene: TRBV19; J gene: TRBJ1-2; D gene: TRBD1; clone size: few
CDR3 protein: CASGRLSWVIDHCYTF; CDR3 DNA: TGTGCTAGTGGGAGACTCTCTTGGGTTATTGATCATTGCTACACCTTC; V gene: TRBV12-5; J gene: TRBJ1-2; D gene: .; clone size: .
CDR3 protein: CASSLLAGGPNGELFF; CDR3 DNA: TGTGCCAGCAGTCTTCTAGCGGGAGGGCCTAACGGGGAGCTGTTTTTT; V gene: TRBV4-2; J gene: TRBJ2-2; D gene: TRBD2; clone size: .
CDR3 protein: CASSKGGQGGEKLFF; CDR3 DNA: TGTGCCAGCAGCAAAGGAGGGCAGGGGGGAGAAAAACTGTTTTTT; V gene: TRBV21-1; J gene: TRBJ1-4; D gene: .; clone size: .
CDR3 protein: CASTITAGGLYEQYF; CDR3 DNA: TGTGCCAGCACCATAACTGCGGGAGGGCTCTACGAGCAGTACTTC; V gene: TRBV6-5; J gene: TRBJ2-7; D gene: TRBD2; clone size: .
CDR3 protein: CASSRPGGYGYTF; CDR3 DNA: TGTGCCAGCAGCAGACCAGGTGGCTATGGCTACACCTTC; V gene: TRBV13; J gene: TRBJ1-2; D gene: .; clone size: .
CDR3 protein: CASSTPQRTSGRVNEQFF; CDR3 DNA: TGTGCCAGCAGCACCCCCCAAAGGACTAGCGGAAGAGTCAATGAGCAGTTCTTC; V gene: TRBV4-2; J gene: TRBJ2-1; D gene: TRBD2; clone size: .
CDR3 protein: CASSLGTVQVKYNSPLHF; CDR3 DNA: TGCGCCAGCAGCTTAGGGACAGTTCAAGTAAAATATAATTCACCCCTCCACTTT; V gene: TRBV5-1; J gene: TRBJ1-6; D gene: TRBD1; clone size: .
CDR3 protein: CASSFGERGGLETQYF; CDR3 DNA: TGCGCCAGCAGCTTTGGTGAGCGGGGGGGCTTGGAGACCCAGTACTTC; V gene: TRBV5-1; J gene: TRBJ2-5; D gene: TRBD2; clone size: .
CDR3 protein: CASSLLTTPGGTGTLDGYTF; CDR3 DNA: TGTGCCAGCAGCTTATTGACCACCCCGGGCGGGACAGGGACGTTGGATGGCTACACCTTC; V gene: TRBV13; J gene: TRBJ1-2; D gene: TRBD1; clone size: once
CDR3 protein: CASSVTGASTDTQYF; CDR3 DNA: TGTGCCAGCAGCGTAACAGGGGCGAGCACAGATACGCAGTATTTT; V gene: TRBV6-4; J gene: TRBJ2-3; D gene: TRBD1; clone size: .
CDR3 protein: CASSQVSGSRADTQYF; CDR3 DNA: TGCGCCAGCAGCCAAGTTAGCGGGAGTAGGGCAGATACGCAGTATTTT; V gene: TRBV4-1; J gene: TRBJ2-3; D gene: TRBD2; clone size: .
CDR3 protein: CASSAGRTQETQYF; CDR3 DNA: TGTGCCAGCAGCGCCGGACGGACACAAGAGACCCAGTACTTC; V gene: TRBV7-8; J gene: TRBJ2-5; D gene: .; clone size: .
CDR3 protein: CASSWDRASSYNEQFF; CDR3 DNA: TGTGCCAGCAGCTGGGACAGGGCGAGCTCCTACAATGAGCAGTTCTTC; V gene: TRBV7-9; J gene: TRBJ2-1; D gene: TRBD1; clone size: .
CDR3 protein: CASSGTSRDTQYF; CDR3 DNA: TGTGCCAGCAGCGGGACTAGCAGAGATACGCAGTATTTT; V gene: TRBV9; J gene: TRBJ2-3; D gene: TRBD2; clone size: .
CDR3 protein: CAIWGVGGNYGYTF; CDR3 DNA: TGTGCCATTTGGGGGGTCGGCGGGAACTATGGCTACACCTTC; V gene: TRBV28; J gene: TRBJ1-2; D gene: .; clone size: .
CDR3 protein: CASSEQGRGGRNEQFF; CDR3 DNA: TGTGCCAGCAGTGAACAAGGGCGGGGGGGCAGGAATGAGCAGTTCTTC; V gene: TRBV6-1; J gene: TRBJ2-1; D gene: TRBD2; clone size: .
CDR3 protein: CSVIPTAGGHNEQFF; CDR3 DNA: TGCAGCGTTATACCTACTGCGGGAGGACACAATGAGCAGTTCTTC; V gene: TRBV29-1; J gene: TRBJ2-1; D gene: TRBD2; clone size: .
CDR3 protein: CASSGGTGGSETQYF; CDR3 DNA: TGTGCCAGCAGCGGGGGGACAGGGGGCAGCGAGACCCAGTACTTC; V gene: TRBV5-6; J gene: TRBJ2-5; D gene: TRBD1; clone size: few
CDR3 protein: CASSYSTAWATGYTF; CDR3 DNA: TGTGCCAGCAGTTACTCGACAGCCTGGGCGACTGGCTACACCTTC; V gene: TRBV6-5; J gene: TRBJ1-2; D gene: .; clone size: .
CDR3 protein: CASSLGQATIYEQYF; CDR3 DNA: TGTGCCAGCAGCTTAGGACAGGCGACGATCTACGAGCAGTACTTC; V gene: TRBV7-9; J gene: TRBJ2-7; D gene: .; clone size: .
CDR3 protein: CASSLPGAGGSGANVLTF; CDR3 DNA: TGTGCCAGCAGCTTACCGGGAGCGGGAGGGTCTGGGGCCAACGTCCTGACTTTC; V gene: TRBV7-3; J gene: TRBJ2-6; D gene: TRBD2; clone size: .
CDR3 protein: CASSPRDMGEQYF; CDR3 DNA: TGTGCCAGCTCACCCCGGGACATGGGCGAGCAGTACTTC; V gene: TRBV18; J gene: TRBJ2-7; D gene: .; clone size: .
CDR3 protein: CASSQTGNRRGEKLFF; CDR3 DNA: TGTGCCAGCAGCCAAACAGGGAACCGTCGAGGGGAAAAACTGTTTTTT; V gene: TRBV11-2; J gene: TRBJ1-4; D gene: .; clone size: .
CDR3 protein: CASSLSDSYGYTF; CDR3 DNA: TGTGCCAGCAGTTTATCAGATTCCTACGGCTACACCTTC; V gene: TRBV27; J gene: TRBJ1-2; D gene: .; clone size: few
CDR3 protein: CASSPQSLSGNTIYF; CDR3 DNA: TGTGCCAGCTCACCACAATCTCTCTCTGGAAACACCATATATTTT; V gene: TRBV18; J gene: TRBJ1-3; D gene: .; clone size: few
CDR3 protein: CASSPEFGYTF; CDR3 DNA: TGTGCCAGCAGCCCGGAGTTTGGCTACACCTTC; V gene: TRBV28; J gene: TRBJ1-2; D gene: .; clone size: .
CDR3 protein: CASSTGTGLREQYF; CDR3 DNA: TGCGCCAGCAGTACCGGGACAGGGCTCAGAGAGCAGTACTTC; V gene: TRBV10-1; J gene: TRBJ2-7; D gene: TRBD1; clone size: once
CDR3 protein: CASSPALGYNEQFF; CDR3 DNA: TGTGCCAGCTCACCCGCCCTCGGCTACAATGAGCAGTTCTTC; V gene: TRBV18; J gene: TRBJ2-1; D gene: .; clone size: .
CDR3 protein: CASSGGGAHNSPLHF; CDR3 DNA: TGTGCCAGCAGTGGAGGGGGGGCCCATAATTCACCCCTCCACTTT; V gene: TRBV2; J gene: TRBJ1-6; D gene: .; clone size: .
CDR3 protein: CASSSAGTRSYEQYF; CDR3 DNA: TGTGCCAGCAGCTCGGCTGGGACAAGGTCCTACGAGCAGTACTTC; V gene: TRBV7-9; J gene: TRBJ2-7; D gene: .; clone size: .
CDR3 protein: CASKSRQGYNEKLFF; CDR3 DNA: TGTGCCAGCAAGTCTCGACAGGGATATAATGAAAAACTGTTTTTT; V gene: TRBV2; J gene: TRBJ1-4; D gene: TRBD1; clone size: .
CDR3 protein: CASSPRDGSSGNTIYF; CDR3 DNA: TGTGCCAGCTCACCGCGGGACGGGAGCTCTGGAAACACCATATATTTT; V gene: TRBV18; J gene: TRBJ1-3; D gene: .; clone size: .
CDR3 protein: CASGRRQGSLNTEAFF; CDR3 DNA: TGTGCTAGTGGCCGCCGACAGGGGTCCCTGAACACTGAAGCTTTCTTT; V gene: TRBV12-5; J gene: TRBJ1-1; D gene: TRBD1; clone size: few
CDR3 protein: CASRWDSNEDQPQHF; CDR3 DNA: TGCGCCAGCAGATGGGACTCTAACGAGGATCAGCCCCAGCATTTT; V gene: TRBV5-1; J gene: TRBJ1-5; D gene: .; clone size: .
CDR3 protein: CASIETGPSNYGYTF; CDR3 DNA: TGTGCCAGCATCGAGACAGGACCTTCCAACTATGGCTACACCTTC; V gene: TRBV7-9; J gene: TRBJ1-2; D gene: .; clone size: .
CDR3 protein: CASSLFGGSSYEQYF; CDR3 DNA: TGTGCCAGCAGTTTATTCGGGGGAAGCTCCTACGAGCAGTACTTC; V gene: TRBV28; J gene: TRBJ2-7; D gene: .; clone size: .
CDR3 protein: CASSLGDRYNYGYTF; CDR3 DNA: TGTGCCAGCAGCTTGGGGGACAGATACAACTATGGCTACACCTTC; V gene: TRBV5-6; J gene: TRBJ1-2; D gene: TRBD1; clone size: .
CDR3 protein: CASSPTYRGQPQHF; CDR3 DNA: TGCGCCAGCAGCCCCACTTACAGGGGTCAGCCCCAGCATTTT; V gene: TRBV4-1; J gene: TRBJ1-5; D gene: TRBD1; clone size: .
CDR3 protein: CASSQDQGLGVHEQYF; CDR3 DNA: TGTGCCAGCAGCCAAGATCAAGGACTAGGAGTCCACGAGCAGTACTTC; V gene: TRBV4-2; J gene: TRBJ2-7; D gene: TRBD2; clone size: once
CDR3 protein: CASSQSRLGEKLFF; CDR3 DNA: TGCGCCAGCAGTCAATCGCGGCTCGGGGAAAAACTGTTTTTT; V gene: TRBV23-1; J gene: TRBJ1-4; D gene: .; clone size: .
CDR3 protein: CASSLNRGRSYEQYF; CDR3 DNA: TGTGCCAGTAGTTTGAACAGGGGGCGATCCTACGAGCAGTACTTC; V gene: TRBV19; J gene: TRBJ2-7; D gene: TRBD1; clone size: .
CDR3 protein: CASSEEGGPTEAFF; CDR3 DNA: TGTGCCAGCAGTGAAGAGGGGGGGCCCACTGAAGCTTTCTTT; V gene: TRBV6-1; J gene: TRBJ1-1; D gene: .; clone size: .
CDR3 protein: CASGLARDIMDTQYF; CDR3 DNA: TGTGCTAGTGGTTTGGCCCGGGACATTATGGATACGCAGTATTTT; V gene: TRBV12-5; J gene: TRBJ2-3; D gene: .; clone size: .
CDR3 protein: CASSLGRYEQYF; CDR3 DNA: TGTGCCAGCAGCCTTGGGAGGTACGAGCAGTACTTC; V gene: TRBV7-8; J gene: TRBJ2-7; D gene: .; clone size: .